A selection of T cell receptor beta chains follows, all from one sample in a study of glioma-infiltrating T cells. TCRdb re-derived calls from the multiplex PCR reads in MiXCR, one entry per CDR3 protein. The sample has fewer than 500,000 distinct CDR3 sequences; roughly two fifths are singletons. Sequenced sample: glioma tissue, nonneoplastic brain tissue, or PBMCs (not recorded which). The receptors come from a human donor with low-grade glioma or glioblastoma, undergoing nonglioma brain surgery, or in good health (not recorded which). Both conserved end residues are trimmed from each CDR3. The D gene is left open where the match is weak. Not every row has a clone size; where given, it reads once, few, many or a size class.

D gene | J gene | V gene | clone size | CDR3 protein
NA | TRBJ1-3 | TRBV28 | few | ASSFNSGNTIY
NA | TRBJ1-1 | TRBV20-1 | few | SAREGGGLTEAF
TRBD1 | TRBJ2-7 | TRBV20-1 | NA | STPGHLSGGYGQY
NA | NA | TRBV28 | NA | ASSWAGYESSYNEQF
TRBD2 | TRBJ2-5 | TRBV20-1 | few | SAKAGWEETQY
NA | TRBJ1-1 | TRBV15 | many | ATSRVVGGTEAF
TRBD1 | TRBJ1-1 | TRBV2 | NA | ASSWTGGKGVSSEAF
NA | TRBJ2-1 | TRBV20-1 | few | SARVVNSYNEQF
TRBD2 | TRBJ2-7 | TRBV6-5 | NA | AGSYGEGLAGYEQY
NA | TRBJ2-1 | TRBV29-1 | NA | SVEVFSEQL
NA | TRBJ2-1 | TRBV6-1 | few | ASSEPGTFSYNEQF